Listed here are 9 T cell receptor beta chains from one sample, sequenced in a study of T cell responses to AZD1222 COVID-19 vaccine. The data were produced by immunoSEQ multiplex PCR, yet TCRdb's version contains in-frame clones alone and is incomplete. Here the sample spans 75,000 to 100,000 clones, roughly nine tenths being singletons. The sample was peripheral blood, taken on day 0 of AZD1222 vaccination. These receptors were collected from an adult in good health.

The V call is TRBV18, the J call TRBJ2-7; tentative D call: TRBD1 (6 bases). This CDR3 region has 14 residues. CDR1 is KGHSH, CDR2 LQKENI, per germline. Between the trimmed V and J ends, which lost 1 base and 2 bases, there was a span of 9 bases. The CDR3 sequence is CASSPRGQTYEQYF. The CDR3 bases are TGTGCCAGCTCACCACGTGGACAGACCTACGAGCAGTACTTC.

The chain links TRBV5-1 to TRBJ2-5; 8 bases line up with TRBD2. Germline assignment: CDR1 SGHRS and CDR2 YFSETQ. V dropped 1 base and J dropped 3; count of bases not matched to a gene: 5. CDR3 size: 15 residues. The CDR3 sequence is CASSLNLAGKETQYF. The CDR3 DNA is TGCGCCAGCAGCTTGAACCTAGCGGGTAAAGAGACCCAGTACTTC.

The chain combines TRBV19 with TRBJ2-7; a possible D gene is TRBD2 (7 bases). The CDR3 loop spans 14 amino acids. With 6 bases removed from V and 2 bases from J, the gap between germline ends came to 14 bases. Looked up from germline, CDR1 is LNHDA and CDR2 is SQIVND (reference sequence). The CDR3 sequence is CASRRGADTYEQYF. The CDR3 region has the DNA TGTGCCAGTAGACGGGGGGCTGACACCTACGAGCAGTACTTC. Full variable domain (rest looked up from reference TRBV19 and TRBJ2-7): DGGITQSPKYLFRKEGQNVTLSCEQNLNHDAMYWYRQDPGQGLRLIYYSQIVNDFQKGDIAEGYSVSREKKESFPLTVTSAQKNPTAFYLCASRRGADTYEQYFGPGTRLTVT.

V gene TRBV3-1 (or the pseudogene TRBV3-2) combines with J gene TRBJ1-4, with a weak D call TRBD1 (5 bases). Germline CDR1 LGHDT, CDR2 YNNKEL (reference sequence). This CDR3 is built from 16 residues. Trimming pared 2 bases from V and 0 bases from J, leaving 10 bases between. CDR3 loop: CASSQKGLATNEKLFF. The CDR3 region has the DNA TGTGCCAGCAGCCAAAAGGGGCTTGCAACTAATGAAAAACTGTTTTTT.

The V and J genes are TRBV19 and TRBJ1-6, with a tentative D call TRBD1 (6 bases). Germline assignment: CDR1 LNHDA and CDR2 SQIVND (reference sequence). V lost 6 bases, J lost 0 bases, and 30 bases lay in between. This CDR3 comprises 22 residues. The CDR3 coding sequence is TGTGCCAGTAGAGGACCTGGACAGAAACATTCCAGCTCGAGCTCCTATAATTCACCCCTCCACTTT. Its protein is CASRGPGQKHSSSSSYNSPLHF.

V and J are TRBV7-3 and TRBJ2-5; D unclear. The CDR3 totals 13 residues. Germline V gene lookup returns CDR1 SGHTA and CDR2 FQGTGA. V lost 0 bases and J 1 base, leaving 3 bases between the germline ends. The CDR3 DNA is TGTGCCAGCAGCTTAACGTTCCAAGAGACCCAGTACTTC. As protein: CASSLTFQETQYF.

The chain links TRBV28 to TRBJ1-6; D is uncertain. The germline CDR1 and CDR2 sequences are MDHEN and SYDVKM. The CDR3 runs 14 residues. The ends were cut back, 4 bases at V and 6 bases at J, with 10 bases in the middle. The CDR3 region is CASSYLRANSPLHF. The CDR3 nucleotides read TGTGCCAGCAGTTACCTGAGGGCTAATTCACCCCTCCACTTT.

This clone was detected once. This sequence joins TRBV7-2 and TRBJ2-7; tentative D call: TRBD1 (5 bases). The V end lost 6 bases, the J end lost 3 bases, and 9 bases lay between the germline ends. The CDR3 contains 12 residues. The germline gives CDR1 SGHTA, CDR2 FQGNSA. This CDR3 reads CASSFTGYEQYF. CDR3 nucleotide sequence: TGTGCCAGCAGTTTTACAGGCTACGAGCAGTACTTC.

CDR3 nucleotide sequence: TGTGCCAGTAGTATGAGCGGGGGGGTTTCAAATACGCAGTATTTT. This codes for CASSMSGGVSNTQYF. The rearrangement uses TRBV19 and TRBJ2-3, with TRBD2 matching over 10 bases. The CDR3 runs to 15 residues. Germline CDR1 LNHDA, CDR2 SQIVND (reference sequence). Trimming removed 3 bases from V and 7 bases from J; junction bases left unmatched: 7.